This T cell receptor beta chain was obtained from a study of PD-1 blockade in classical Hodgkin lymphoma. The table came from immunoSEQ multiplex PCR; TCRdb's copy has only in-frame clones and leaves some out. The repertoire consists of 25,000 to 35,000 clones, with 85% to 90% occurring once and the leading ten covering around 2.3%. Time point here: cycle 4 day 1 (C4D1), after 6 weeks of nivolumab. Every one of the patients relapsed after autologous stem cell transplantation (brentuximab vedotin exposure was variable). Thawed PBMCs yielded CD4+ T cells through magnetic negative selection. V lost 4 bases and J lost 0, with 12 bases in between. Germline assignment: CDR1 MNHNS and CDR2 SASEGT. The CDR3 spans 15 residues.

This specimen was CD4+ T cells from blood, taken before the fourth cycle of nivolumab. The TCR was taken from a human donor with classical Hodgkin lymphoma. J is TRBJ1-2 and V is TRBV6-1; D gene ambiguous. Here the CDR3 reads CASSAPGRTNYGYTF. The CDR3, as DNA: TGTGCCAGCAGTGCCCCAGGACGGACTAACTATGGCTACACCTTC.